The 17 T cell receptor beta chains below were found in one sample sequenced in a study of blood T cell repertoires in COVID-19. TCRdb's table, derived via immunoSEQ multiplex PCR, lists solely in-frame clones and lacks some. The sample has some 220,000 clones, around 84% seen once. Specimen: peripheral blood. The receptors stem from a woman aged 55-69 years who had recovered from COVID-19.

V gene TRBV4-1 combines with J gene TRBJ2-5; 9 bases map to TRBD1. There are 15 residues in the CDR3. V lost 2 bases and J lost 5; bases outside the gene matches: 6. Germline-derived CDR1 and CDR2 are MGHRA and YSYEKL. The CDR3 loop is CASSQKQGAGETQYF. The DNA for the CDR3 is TGCGCCAGCAGCCAAAAACAGGGGGCGGGGGAGACCCAGTACTTC.

The chain uses TRBV3-1 (or the pseudogene TRBV3-2) and TRBJ2-4, with TRBD2 as a possible D gene (5 bases). The CDR3 runs to 14 residues. The V end was cut by 4 bases, the J end by 7 bases, with 14 bases between. Germline V gene data show CDR1 as LGHDT and CDR2 as YNNKEL (reference sequence). DNA of the CDR3: TGTGCCAGCAGCCCTCCCGGGATAGGGAACATTCAGTACTTC. Its protein is CASSPPGIGNIQYF.

The chain combines TRBV15 with TRBJ1-6, with D uncertain. CDR1 and CDR2 (germline): LNHNV, YYDKDF (reference sequence). The CDR3 is 13 amino acids. The V and J ends lost 5 bases and 7 bases respectively, with 9 bases between them. The CDR3 DNA reads as TGTGCCACCAGCGTCGGGTGGAATTCACCCCTCCACTTT. Translating it yields CATSVGWNSPLHF.

The V gene is TRBV3-1 (or the pseudogene TRBV3-2), the J gene TRBJ1-6, with TRBD1 matching 7 bases. The CDR3 has 15 residues. Per germline, CDR1 LGHDT and CDR2 YNNKEL (reference sequence). J lost 9 bases, V lost 5 bases, and 10 bases had no gene match. CDR3 DNA: TGTGCCAGCAGCTTGACTCGGGACAGTCGTTCACCCCTCCACTTT. This sequence encodes CASSLTRDSRSPLHF.

The chain recombines TRBV4-2 with TRBJ2-5; 8 nucleotides line up with TRBD2. Unmatched junction bases numbered 11, after V lost 3 bases and J lost 5 bases. The CDR3 sequence is 16 residues long. The germline CDR1 and CDR2 sequences are LGHNA and YNFKEQ. The CDR3 DNA sequence: TGTGCCAGCAGCCAGCCCGGGGGGGGCCGGGGGGAGACCCAGTACTTC. Residues: CASSQPGGGRGETQYF.

The chain joins TRBV4-1 to TRBJ1-2, with a weak D call TRBD1 (5 bases). The CDR3 has 16 amino acids. Germline V lookup: CDR1 MGHRA, CDR2 YSYEKL. Trimming cost V 5 bases and J 4 bases, with 20 bases left between them. CDR3 region: CASSASVFFGGYGYTF. CDR3 nucleotides: TGCGCCAGCAGCGCCAGTGTCTTTTTCGGGGGCTATGGCTACACCTTC.

The rearrangement uses TRBV5-6 and TRBJ2-7, with TRBD2 matching over 10 bases. The CDR3 is 14 amino acids. CDR1 and CDR2 from the germline V gene are SGHDT and YYEEEE. With V trimmed by 4 bases and J by 3 bases, 4 bases remained unmatched. CDR3 sequence reads: CASSGWTSGYEQYF. Here the CDR3 DNA reads TGTGCCAGCAGCGGATGGACTAGCGGCTACGAGCAGTACTTC.

This chain links TRBV20-1 with TRBJ1-2, with no clear D. Per the germline V gene, CDR1 is DFQATT and CDR2 is SNEGSKA (reference sequence). The ends were cut back, 3 bases at V and 4 bases at J, with 15 bases in the middle. The CDR3 consists of 14 residues. CDR3 loop: CSASFQETVYGYTF. CDR3 in DNA: TGCAGTGCTAGTTTCCAGGAAACCGTCTATGGCTACACCTTC.

The rearrangement joins TRBV18 to TRBJ1-5, with 7 bases matching TRBD1. This CDR3 region has 18 residues. CDR1 is KGHSH and CDR2 is LQKENI in the germline V gene. Trimming cost V 4 bases and J 1 base; bases outside gene matches: 13. Here the CDR3 reads CASSLTGSLYTSNQPQHF. CDR3 coding DNA: TGTGCCAGCTCACTGACAGGGTCCCTTTATACGAGCAATCAGCCCCAGCATTTT.

The rearrangement joins TRBV4-2 to TRBJ2-5; D gene unclear. The V and J ends lost 2 bases and 4 bases respectively, with 8 bases between them. The CDR3 is 13 amino acids. Per the germline V gene, CDR1 is LGHNA and CDR2 is YNFKEQ. As DNA, the CDR3 is TGTGCCAGCAGCCAAATTGTGCGAGAGACCCAGTACTTC. This encodes CASSQIVRETQYF.

The chain uses TRBV19 and TRBJ1-4, with TRBD1 identical over 9 bases. This CDR3 region has 15 residues. The J segment lost 8 bases and the V segment lost 7 bases, leaving 11 bases of the junction unmatched. Germline CDR1 reads LNHDA; CDR2 reads SQIVND (reference sequence). CDR3 bases: TGTGCCAGTACCGTCCTACAGGGGGCGCGGGAAAAACTGTTTTTT. This gives the protein CASTVLQGAREKLFF.

The table lists this clone with a count of one. The V call is TRBV25-1, the J call TRBJ1-1, with TRBD1 matching over 7 bases. V trimming: 6 bases; J trimming: 1 base; junction bases outside the gene matches: 2. There are 13 residues in the CDR3. Germline CDR1 is MGHDK and CDR2 is SYGVNS. CDR3 protein: CASRPGGNTEAFF. The CDR3 bases are TGTGCCAGCAGGCCAGGGGGGAACACTGAAGCTTTCTTT.

This sequence joins TRBV9 and TRBJ2-7, with D perhaps TRBD2 (5 bases). This CDR3 spans 14 amino acids. Germline loops: CDR1 SGDLS, CDR2 YYNGEE. V was trimmed by 4 bases and J by 4 bases, leaving 15 bases between them. The CDR3 reads CASSSRSGSYEQYF. The DNA of the CDR3 is TGTGCCAGCAGCTCAAGATCGGGGTCGTACGAGCAGTACTTC.

The genes are TRBV29-1 and TRBJ1-2, with 7 bases identical to TRBD1. V lost 0 bases, J lost 6 bases, and 7 bases stayed unmatched. This CDR3 has 14 residues. Per the germline V gene, CDR1 is SQVTM and CDR2 is ANQGSEA. The CDR3 sequence: CSVEDFDRDNGYTF. The CDR3 DNA reads TGCAGCGTTGAAGACTTCGACAGGGATAATGGCTACACCTTC.

V gene TRBV30 combines with J gene TRBJ1-5, with no clear D. The CDR3 runs to 12 residues. The V gene's germline CDR1 is GTSNPN and CDR2 SVGIG (reference sequence). V lost 5 bases and J lost 6, with 11 bases in between. The CDR3 region is CAWGSSGQPQHF. CDR3 DNA: TGTGCCTGGGGGTCTTCGGGTCAGCCCCAGCATTTT.

The CDR3 reads CSAQGTGAAFF. Written as DNA, the CDR3 is TGCAGTGCTCAGGGGACAGGGGCAGCTTTCTTT. V is TRBV20-1 and J is TRBJ1-1; 10 positions agree with TRBD1. Germline V gene data show CDR1 as DFQATT and CDR2 as SNEGSKA (reference sequence). CDR3 size: 11 residues. The V gene end was trimmed by 5 bases and the J gene end by 10 bases; junction bases not matched to a gene: 4.

This rearrangement joins TRBV3-1 (or the pseudogene TRBV3-2) to TRBJ2-7; D is unresolved. Germline CDR1 is LGHDT and CDR2 is YNNKEL (reference sequence). Between the trimmed V and J ends, which lost 0 bases and 7 bases, there was a span of 7 bases. The CDR3 runs to 12 residues. In DNA, the CDR3 is TGTGCCAGCAGCCAAGATCTCCAGGAGCAGTACTTC. Translation: CASSQDLQEQYF.